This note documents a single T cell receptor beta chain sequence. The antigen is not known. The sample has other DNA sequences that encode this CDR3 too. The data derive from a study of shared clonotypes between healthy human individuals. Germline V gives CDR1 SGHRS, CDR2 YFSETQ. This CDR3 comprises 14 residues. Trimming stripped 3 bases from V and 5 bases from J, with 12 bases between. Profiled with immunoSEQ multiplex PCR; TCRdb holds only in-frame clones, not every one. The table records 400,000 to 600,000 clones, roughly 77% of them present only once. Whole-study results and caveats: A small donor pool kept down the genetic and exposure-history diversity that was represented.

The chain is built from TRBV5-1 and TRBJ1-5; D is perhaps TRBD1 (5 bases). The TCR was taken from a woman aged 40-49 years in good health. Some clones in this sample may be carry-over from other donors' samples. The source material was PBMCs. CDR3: CASSWGGSDQPQHF. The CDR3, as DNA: TGCGCCAGCAGCTGGGGGGGATCCGATCAGCCCCAGCATTTT.